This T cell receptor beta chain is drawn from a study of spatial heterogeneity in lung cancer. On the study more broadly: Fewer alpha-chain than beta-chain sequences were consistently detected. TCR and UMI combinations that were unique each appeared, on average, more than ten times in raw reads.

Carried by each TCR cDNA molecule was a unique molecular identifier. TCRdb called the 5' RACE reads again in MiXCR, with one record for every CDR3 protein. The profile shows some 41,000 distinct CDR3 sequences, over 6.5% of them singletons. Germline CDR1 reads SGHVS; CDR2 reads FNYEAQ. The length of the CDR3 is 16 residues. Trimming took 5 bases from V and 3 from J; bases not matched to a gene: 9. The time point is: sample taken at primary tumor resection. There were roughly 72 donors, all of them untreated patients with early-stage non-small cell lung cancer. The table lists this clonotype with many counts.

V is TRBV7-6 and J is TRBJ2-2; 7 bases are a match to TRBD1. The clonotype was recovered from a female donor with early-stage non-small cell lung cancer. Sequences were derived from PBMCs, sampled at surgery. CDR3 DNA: TGTGCCAGCAGCCCACAGGGGTCCCTCGACACCGGGGAGCTGTTTTTT. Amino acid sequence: CASSPQGSLDTGELFF.